The present entry profiles one TCR beta chain with its context. The data were obtained in a study of CD8 T cells in Susac syndrome. Study overall: Patients with Susac syndrome were therapy-naive, taking corticosteroids, with some also receiving intravenous immunoglobulin, or taking intravenous immunoglobulin alone at the time their blood was drawn.

Random hexamers were used to reverse transcribe an amount of roughly 0.5 to 1 ug RNA. Amplification of TCR beta CDR3 across 54 Vbeta and 13 Jbeta was performed with immunoSEQ multiplex PCR. Using its own MiXCR run on the immunoSEQ multiplex PCR reads, TCRdb lists one record per CDR3 protein. The table lists about 140,000 distinct CDR3 sequences, around 93% of them singletons. Patients with Susac syndrome met the recently defined diagnostic criteria for definite or probable disease. In contrast to the negatively isolated CD8+ and CD4+ T cells, TEMRA cells were FACS-enriched. The CDR3 sequence is 16 residues long. Per germline, CDR1 DFQATT and CDR2 SNEGSKA (reference sequence). V lost 4 bases and J lost 4; bases outside the gene matches: 12.

The clonotype was recovered from a human donor with Susac syndrome. Sample: CD4+ T cells from PBMCs. J is TRBJ2-1 and V is TRBV20-1; 8 positions match TRBD2. CDR3 bases: TGCAGTGCTAATGTAGCGGGAAGGCCTGATTACAATGAGCAGTTCTTC. Protein: CSANVAGRPDYNEQFF.